Presented here are 31 T cell receptor beta chains from one specimen sequenced in a study of blood T cell repertoires in COVID-19. Libraries were prepared by immunoSEQ multiplex PCR; TCRdb keeps only in-frame clonotypes and omits some of them. Of fewer than 600,000 clones listed, 89% are singletons. The sequenced sample was peripheral blood. The receptors here all came from a man in his late teens or twenties with COVID-19, enrolled during active disease.

This clone showed up many times. The chain recombines TRBV3-1 (or the pseudogene TRBV3-2) with TRBJ1-2, with 9 bases matching TRBD1. V lost 5 bases, J lost 7 bases, and 5 bases stayed unmatched. The CDR3 spans 13 residues. Germline CDR1 LGHDT, CDR2 YNNKEL (reference sequence). CDR3 protein: CASSAGTGLGYTF. The CDR3 DNA is TGTGCCAGCAGCGCCGGGACAGGGCTTGGCTACACCTTC.

V is TRBV7-6 and J is TRBJ1-1, with no clear D. V lost 5 bases and J lost 6, with 22 bases in between. Germline V lookup: CDR1 SGHVS, CDR2 FNYEAQ. The CDR3 loop spans 16 amino acids. CDR3 in amino acids: CASSVRKEVLGSEAFF. CDR3 DNA sequence: TGTGCCAGCAGCGTACGCAAGGAGGTGCTGGGTTCTGAAGCTTTCTTT.

Here the CDR3 reads CASSYGGRETQYF. CDR3 in DNA: TGTGCCAGCAGTTACGGCGGGAGAGAGACCCAGTACTTC. The chain is built from TRBV6-5 and TRBJ2-5; 7 positions match TRBD2. The germline V gene encodes CDR1 MNHEY and CDR2 SVGAGI. The V gene end was trimmed by 2 bases and the J gene end by 4 bases; junction bases not matched to a gene: 1. CDR3 length: 13 residues.

The chain recombines TRBV6-5 with TRBJ2-5; possible D gene TRBD2, 6 bases. Germline V gene sequence: CDR1 MNHEY, CDR2 SVGAGI. The ends were cut back, 6 bases at V and 2 bases at J, with 13 bases in the middle. This CDR3 is built from 14 residues. The CDR3 bases are TGTGCCAGCAGGGGGGGAGGAGAACAAGAGACCCAGTACTTC. It encodes CASRGGGEQETQYF.

The genes are TRBV19 and TRBJ2-3; 9 bases are shared with TRBD2. The ends lost 5 bases at V and 4 bases at J; junction bases unmatched: 7. CDR3 length: 15 residues. The germline V gene has CDR1 LNHDA and CDR2 SQIVND (reference sequence). The CDR3 sequence is CASSPGLAPADTQYF. The CDR3 DNA follows: TGTGCCAGTAGTCCGGGACTAGCTCCCGCAGATACGCAGTATTTT.

The chain couples TRBV7-9 to TRBJ2-7, with TRBD1 as a possible D gene (6 bases). Trimming pared 5 bases from V and 5 bases from J, leaving 19 bases between. Looked up from germline, CDR1 is SEHNR and CDR2 is FQNEAQ (reference sequence). The CDR3 consists of 15 residues. DNA for the CDR3: TGTGCCAGCAGCGATTCCGGGACATCCAACCACGAGCAGTACTTC. Translation: CASSDSGTSNHEQYF.

The CDR3 loop reads CASRRGRGWDEQFF. CDR3 nucleotide sequence: TGTGCCAGCAGACGAGGCCGGGGTTGGGATGAGCAGTTCTTC. This rearrangement joins TRBV11-2 to TRBJ2-1; D perhaps matches TRBD2 (5 bases). Per germline, CDR1 SGHAT and CDR2 FQNNGV. The ends were cut back, 6 bases at V and 8 bases at J, with 17 bases in the middle. There are 14 residues in the CDR3.

This clone was recorded only once. V gene TRBV5-1 combines with J gene TRBJ1-2; TRBD1 agrees at 9 bases. Looked up from germline, CDR1 is SGHRS and CDR2 is YFSETQ. V shed 0 bases, J shed 6 bases, and the junction held 3 bases outside the gene matches. This CDR3 has 14 residues. Written as DNA, the CDR3 is TGCGCCAGCAGCTTGGGGGGACAGGGCAATGGCTACACCTTC. Its translation: CASSLGGQGNGYTF.

This chain uses TRBV23-1 with TRBJ1-5, with TRBD1 identical over 10 bases. TRBV23-1 is recorded as an ORF, its role being uncertain. The CDR3 is made up of 18 amino acids. Trimming removed 2 bases from V and 4 bases from J; junction bases left unmatched: 11. This CDR3 reads CASSQNLGTGARNQPQHF. The CDR3 DNA is TGCGCCAGCAGTCAAAATTTGGGGACAGGGGCCCGGAATCAGCCCCAGCATTTT.

The chain combines TRBV24-1 with TRBJ2-7; TRBD2 matches 7 bases. Germline V lookup: CDR1 KGHDR, CDR2 SFDVKD. Unmatched junction bases numbered 9, after V lost 2 bases and J lost 3 bases. This CDR3 spans 16 amino acids. The CDR3 protein is CATSDSDGGSLYEQYF. CDR3 sequence (DNA): TGTGCCACCAGTGATTCCGACGGCGGGAGTCTCTACGAGCAGTACTTC.

In this sample, this clone turned up once. The chain carries TRBV29-1 and TRBJ2-1; D possibly corresponds to TRBD2 (5 bases). Deletions cut 4 bases from V and 12 bases from J, with 13 bases between. Germline values: CDR1 SQVTM, CDR2 ANQGSEA. The CDR3 extends over 11 amino acids. The CDR3 spells CSVVLVAGQFF. CDR3 nucleotide sequence: TGCAGCGTTGTCTTGGTGGCGGGGCAGTTCTTC.

This chain connects TRBV6-1 to TRBJ2-7, with D tentatively TRBD1 (6 bases). Germline V CDR1 and CDR2: MNHNS, SASEGT. The CDR3 has 14 residues. V was cut by 3 bases and J by 3 bases, with 12 bases left in between. CDR3 nucleotide sequence: TGTGCCAGCAGTGAGAGGGGGAAAATCTACGAGCAGTACTTC. It is translated as CASSERGKIYEQYF.

This chain joins TRBV28 and TRBJ2-7; D unclear. Germline CDR1 is MDHEN and CDR2 is SYDVKM. The CDR3 spans 14 residues. V was trimmed by 2 bases and J by 0 bases, leaving 8 bases between them. The CDR3 DNA is TGTGCCAGCAGTTTAACCCTAAGCTCCTACGAGCAGTACTTC. Encoded protein: CASSLTLSSYEQYF.

The V call is TRBV19, the J call TRBJ1-6, with D uncertain. This CDR3 has 14 amino acids. Germline CDR1 is LNHDA and CDR2 is SQIVND (reference sequence). The ends were cut back, 6 bases at V and 0 bases at J, with 6 bases in the middle. The CDR3 is CASRWSSYNSPLHF. The CDR3 DNA is TGTGCCAGTAGATGGAGCTCCTATAATTCACCCCTCCACTTT.

This chain joins TRBV24-1 and TRBJ2-3; maybe TRBD1 (5 bases). This CDR3 has 15 residues. With 7 bases removed from V and 1 base from J, the gap between germline ends came to 14 bases. Germline V gene lookup returns CDR1 KGHDR and CDR2 SFDVKD. CDR3 sequence (DNA): TGTGCCACCAGCGGCCCAGGGATCGGCACAGATACGCAGTATTTT. It encodes CATSGPGIGTDTQYF.

This chain connects TRBV7-6 to TRBJ1-5; D perhaps matches TRBD1 (6 bases). CDR1 is SGHVS and CDR2 is FNYEAQ in the germline V gene. V gave up 8 bases and J gave up 7 bases, with 15 bases separating them. The CDR3 consists of 13 residues. CDR3 in amino acids: CASEEGGGQPQHF. DNA of the CDR3: TGTGCCAGCGAGGAGGGGGGGGGACAGCCCCAGCATTTT.

V gene TRBV6-5 combines with J gene TRBJ2-7; 7 positions match TRBD1. The germline CDR1 and CDR2 sequences are MNHEY and SVGAGI. The CDR3 is 15 residues long. Unmatched junction bases numbered 9, after V lost 6 bases and J lost 1 base. The CDR3 here is CASRPDRVLSYEQYF. The CDR3 bases are TGTGCCAGCAGACCCGACAGGGTATTGTCCTACGAGCAGTACTTC.

The chain joins TRBV15 to TRBJ2-2; D is perhaps TRBD1 (6 bases). CDR1 LNHNV and CDR2 YYDKDF come from the germline V gene (reference sequence). The length of the CDR3 is 18 residues. V was pared by 0 bases and J by 2 bases, with 16 bases between. The CDR3 loop reads CATSRDLLGTYNTGELFF. Written as DNA, the CDR3 is TGTGCCACCAGCAGAGATCTCCTGGGGACATATAACACCGGGGAGCTGTTTTTT. Full variable domain (remainder filled in from reference TRBV15 and TRBJ2-2): DAMVIQNPRYQVTQFGKPVTLSCSQTLNHNVMYWYQQKSSQAPKLLFHYYDKDFNNEADTPDNFQSRRPNTSFCFLDIRSPGLGDTAMYLCATSRDLLGTYNTGELFFGEGSRLTVL.

CDR3: CASSQVPENTGELFF. The CDR3 DNA sequence: TGCGCCAGCAGCCAAGTTCCAGAAAACACCGGGGAGCTGTTTTTT. The gene calls are TRBV4-1 and TRBJ2-2; no reliable D call. The V and J ends lost 1 base and 2 bases respectively, with 8 bases between them. Per germline, CDR1 MGHRA and CDR2 YSYEKL. CDR3 length: 15 residues.

The gene calls are TRBV28 and TRBJ2-1; D not certain. Trimming pared 1 base from V and 9 bases from J, leaving 10 bases between. This CDR3 has 13 amino acids. Germline lookup yields CDR1 MDHEN and CDR2 SYDVKM. CDR3 DNA: TGTGCCAGCAGTTTATCCACAACTACTGAGCAGTTCTTC. Its protein product is CASSLSTTTEQFF.

This chain links TRBV5-1 with TRBJ2-7, with 7 nucleotides matching TRBD1. The CDR3 consists of 15 residues. V shed 4 bases and J 6 bases; nucleotides not matched to a gene: 13. Germline lookup yields CDR1 SGHRS and CDR2 YFSETQ. This chain's CDR3 is CASSGLTGNQSEQYF. CDR3 DNA sequence: TGCGCCAGCAGCGGCCTGACAGGGAATCAGTCCGAGCAGTACTTC.

This clone showed up just a few times. The rearrangement links TRBV15 to TRBJ2-7; D may be TRBD2 (6 bases). Germline loops: CDR1 LNHNV, CDR2 YYDKDF (reference sequence). This CDR3 spans 15 amino acids. V was pared by 3 bases and J by 0 bases, with 12 bases between. In DNA, the CDR3 is TGTGCCACCAGCAGGGACCGGGACTCCTCCTACGAGCAGTACTTC. Protein: CATSRDRDSSYEQYF. Variable domain in full (rest from reference TRBV15 and TRBJ2-7): DAMVIQNPRYQVTQFGKPVTLSCSQTLNHNVMYWYQQKSSQAPKLLFHYYDKDFNNEADTPDNFQSRRPNTSFCFLDIRSPGLGDTAMYLCATSRDRDSSYEQYFGPGTRLTVT.

This clone was observed once. This chain links TRBV19 with TRBJ2-1, with 10 bases lining up with TRBD2. CDR1 is LNHDA and CDR2 is SQIVND in the germline V gene (reference sequence). V shed 2 bases, J shed 7 bases, and the junction held 5 bases outside the gene matches. This CDR3 is built from 15 residues. CDR3: CASSIPASGRNEQFF. CDR3 nucleotide sequence: TGTGCCAGTAGTATACCGGCTAGCGGGAGAAATGAGCAGTTCTTC.

The chain recombines TRBV28 with TRBJ1-4; D is possibly TRBD1 (6 bases). Germline V CDR1 and CDR2: MDHEN, SYDVKM. CDR3 length: 14 residues. V gave up 7 bases and J gave up 4 bases, with 13 bases separating them. CDR3 in DNA: TGTGCCAGCACCCTAGGGGGAGATAATGAAAAACTGTTTTTT. This sequence encodes CASTLGGDNEKLFF.

This sequence joins TRBV4-1 and TRBJ2-7; perhaps TRBD2 as D (6 bases). This CDR3 region has 17 residues. Germline CDR1 is MGHRA and CDR2 is YSYEKL. Trimming pared 3 bases from V and 0 bases from J, leaving 18 bases between. In DNA form, the CDR3 reads TGCGCCAGCAGCCAGAGGGGATTAGCGGATAGCTCCTACGAGCAGTACTTC. Its translation is CASSQRGLADSSYEQYF.

The chain joins TRBV6-5 to TRBJ2-7; 7 positions match TRBD1. Germline V gene data show CDR1 as MNHEY and CDR2 as SVGAGI. CDR3 length: 14 amino acids. V was clipped by 6 bases and J by 4 bases; unmatched bases: 9. In nucleotides, the CDR3 is TGTGCCAGCAGCCCAGGACAGGTATCTTACGAGCAGTACTTC. Translation: CASSPGQVSYEQYF.

This sequence joins TRBV5-5 and TRBJ2-5; 8 positions agree with TRBD1. Germline CDR1 reads SGHKS; CDR2 reads YYEKEE (reference sequence). CDR3 length: 14 amino acids. V was clipped by 4 bases and J by 5 bases; unmatched bases: 7. As DNA, the CDR3 is TGTGCCAGCAGCCCCGGGACAGGCGGTGAGACCCAGTACTTC. It translates to CASSPGTGGETQYF.

The chain couples TRBV30 to TRBJ1-1; D may be TRBD1 (6 bases). Germline lookup yields CDR1 GTSNPN and CDR2 SVGIG (reference sequence). V lost 1 base, J lost 7 bases, and 10 bases lay in between. The CDR3 runs to 12 residues. This CDR3 is CAWSGGQVEAFF. The CDR3 DNA reads as TGTGCCTGGAGTGGGGGGCAGGTTGAAGCTTTCTTT.

The gene calls are TRBV7-2 and TRBJ2-3; 13 bases map to TRBD2. V gave up 1 base and J gave up 4 bases; unmatched junction bases: 2. Per germline, CDR1 SGHTA and CDR2 FQGNSA. CDR3 length equals 16 residues. The CDR3 protein is CASSLGGLAGADTQYF. In DNA, the CDR3 is TGTGCCAGCAGCTTAGGTGGACTAGCGGGAGCAGATACGCAGTATTTT.

The genes are TRBV5-5 and TRBJ1-4, with D possibly being TRBD1 (5 bases). The V end was cut by 0 bases, the J end by 0 bases, with 9 bases between. The CDR3 sequence is 16 residues long. In germline, CDR1 is SGHKS, CDR2 YYEKEE (reference sequence). Here the CDR3 reads CASSLDRITTNEKLFF. For the CDR3, the DNA is TGTGCCAGCAGCTTGGACAGGATAACAACTAATGAAAAACTGTTTTTT.

V usage is TRBV12-5 and J usage is TRBJ2-2, with D possibly TRBD1 on 5 matching bases. V was cut by 1 base and J by 2 bases, with 14 bases left in between. The germline gives CDR1 LGHNT, CDR2 FRNRAP. The length of the CDR3 is 17 residues. The CDR3 coding sequence is TGTGCTAGTGGTTTGGGCAGGGAAAGGGGTAACACCGGGGAGCTGTTTTTT. Protein product: CASGLGRERGNTGELFF.